This entry features one TCR beta chain sequence. Antigen specificity is unknown. The CDR3 end shows no conserved phenylalanine or tryptophan, and so a read error is likely. A constant-region primer served to make TCR beta cDNA from roughly 480 ng total RNA. Libraries of TCR beta came from three nested multiplex PCR rounds with slightly modified ARM-PCR. Two initial PCR rounds of ten to eleven cycles each paired TRBV1-TRBV30 forward primers with a C-beta reverse primer. In TCRdb, the multiplex PCR reads were re-called with MiXCR into one record per CDR3 protein. The top ten clones hold 29% of a sample with tens of thousands of distinct CDR3 sequences, approximately 70% of them seen once. The data were taken from a study of tumor-infiltrating lymphocytes in primary liver carcinoma. Study summary: Spanning 30 to 69 years of age, the patients were men and women. Tumors were staged T1-T3 N0M0 and measured about 4 to 11 cm across. Whole-study results and caveats: Just about 7-24% of leading clones were found in every one of five regions.

For each extraction, RNA and DNA were obtained together from roughly 20-30 mg of unsorted bulk tissue. Patients' primary liver carcinoma was surgically resected. Germline V CDR1 and CDR2: SGHDT, YYEEEE. CDR3 length equals 15 residues. V was trimmed by 8 bases and J by 5 bases, leaving 19 bases between them. The sequence was collected from a man aged 40-55 years with primary liver carcinoma and hepatitis B virus infection. The V call is TRBV5-6, the J call TRBJ2-2; unclear D gene. The sequenced sample was liver tumor tissue from sampling region 5. The subset denotes: tumor region T5, tumor centre. The CDR3 DNA is TGTGCCAGTAACTTGGAGCAGAGGATAACCGGGGAGCTGTTTTCT. Translating gives CASNLEQRITGELFS.